This T cell receptor (beta chain) was observed in a study of Ad26.COV2.S vaccination and SARS-CoV-2 variants. Study at large: Sample donor was a member of the COV1001 Ad26.COV2.S trial arm. Doses of Ad26.COV2.S were injected into muscle once or twice, 56 days apart.

Concerning this clone: What it binds is unknown.

This CDR3 is built from 12 residues. The germline gives CDR1 MNHEY, CDR2 SVGAGI. V was shortened by 8 bases and J by 2 bases, with 10 bases between the two germline ends. Noted treatment: roughly 18 received Ad26.COV2.S at low or high dose, single or two shots; several received placebo; per-sample allocation not given. At day 63 after the first vaccine or placebo injection, samples were drawn. Method: immunoSEQ multiplex PCR; TCRdb's copy keeps in-frame clones and lacks some. The sample holds hundreds of thousands of clones, 88% seen once. Regarding the study as a whole: Overall T cell responses may have been underestimated by the analyses of TCR breadth and depth. Vaccinated and placebo-treated recipients had similar non-spike TCR breadth.

Sequencing used peripheral blood, obtained in a trial of Ad26.COV2.S vaccine versus placebo. The J gene is TRBJ2-7, the V gene TRBV6-5; D possibly corresponds to TRBD1 (7 bases). The receptor's source is a person between 18 and 59 years old who received the Ad26.COV2.S COVID-19 vaccine or a placebo. The chain's CDR3 is CASGGTAYEQYF. CDR3 coding DNA: TGTGCCAGCGGGGGGACAGCCTACGAGCAGTACTTC.